The sequence of this TCR beta chain was determined in a study of blood T cell repertoires in COVID-19. Authors' methods: Reference gene primer amplification gave estimated nucleated cell counts. The repertoire was sequenced with immunoSEQ multiplex PCR; TCRdb's copy has only in-frame clones and lacks some. V and J calls and clone size are given by that table; D and trimming were obtained from the DNA. The sample has tens of thousands of clones; about four fifths are singletons. The sequencing input was peripheral blood. The TCR comes from a human donor in a cohort sampled during active COVID-19.

The CDR3 DNA reads as TGTGCCAGCAGTTACCTGCAGTCTCGTGGCTACACCTTC. Translated, it gives CASSYLQSRGYTF. The chain combines TRBV6-5 with TRBJ1-2; D ambiguous. V was clipped by 2 bases and J by 7 bases, with 11 bases between them. The CDR3 loop spans 13 amino acids. Germline CDR1 reads MNHEY; CDR2 reads SVGAGI.